What follows are 25 T cell receptor beta chains derived from one specimen sequenced in a study of cytomegalovirus exposure and HLA in healthy donors. PCR was performed using 60 Vbeta and 13 Jbeta primers. Sequenced by immunoSEQ multiplex PCR; TCRdb stores in-frame clones only, minus some. The sample contains around 150,000 clones, around four fifths of which appear only once. The specimen was PBMCs. These receptors all come from a man aged 30 to 39 in good health.

This clone appeared once. The rearrangement joins TRBV18 to TRBJ2-5; D is unclear. Germline CDR1 reads KGHSH; CDR2 reads LQKENI. The CDR3 extends over 12 amino acids. Deletions cut 5 bases from V and 1 base from J, with 5 bases between. The CDR3 bases are TGTGCCAGCTCAACATCCCAAGAGACCCAGTACTTC. It is translated as CASSTSQETQYF.

This clone has a handful of counts. J is TRBJ2-1 and V is TRBV5-1; 9 positions match TRBD1. Germline V gene lookup returns CDR1 SGHRS and CDR2 YFSETQ. The trim removed 4 bases at V and 10 bases at J, leaving 12 bases unmatched. The CDR3 has 15 amino acids. CDR3 sequence: CASSISPGQGVEQFF. The CDR3 bases are TGCGCCAGCAGCATTTCACCGGGACAGGGAGTCGAGCAGTTCTTC.

The count of this clone is one. V gene TRBV15 combines with J gene TRBJ1-2; tentatively, D is TRBD1 (5 bases). Per germline, CDR1 LNHNV and CDR2 YYDKDF (reference sequence). This CDR3 comprises 14 residues. Trimming took off 1 base at V and 5 bases at J, with 11 bases between the two ends. The CDR3 region is CATSRVTGAYGYTF. The CDR3 nucleotides are TGTGCCACCAGCAGAGTCACAGGAGCTTATGGCTACACCTTC. The entire variable domain, with the rest obtained from reference TRBV15 and TRBJ1-2, is as follows: DAMVIQNPRYQVTQFGKPVTLSCSQTLNHNVMYWYQQKSSQAPKLLFHYYDKDFNNEADTPDNFQSRRPNTSFCFLDIRSPGLGDTAMYLCATSRVTGAYGYTFGSGTRLTVV.

V and J are TRBV14 and TRBJ2-5; 14 bases agree with TRBD2. CDR3 length: 19 amino acids. CDR1 SGHDN and CDR2 FVKESK come from the germline V gene. The ends lost 1 base at V and 4 bases at J; junction bases unmatched: 11. CDR3 amino acids: CASSQARLAGGRVVETQYF. Written as DNA, the CDR3 is TGTGCCAGCAGCCAAGCCAGACTAGCGGGAGGGCGAGTGGTAGAGACCCAGTACTTC.

This rearrangement joins TRBV29-1 to TRBJ2-1; 7 bases match TRBD2. CDR3 length equals 13 residues. Germline values: CDR1 SQVTM, CDR2 ANQGSEA. The V and J ends lost 5 bases and 7 bases, in that order; junction bases with no gene match: 8. The CDR3 DNA reads as TGCAGCGTTCTAGCGGCCCCTCGTAATGAGCAGTTCTTC. Translated: CSVLAAPRNEQFF.

This clone showed up just once. This chain links TRBV19 with TRBJ2-5; TRBD1 matches at 8 bases. The CDR3 sequence is 13 residues long. Germline assignment: CDR1 LNHDA and CDR2 SQIVND (reference sequence). The ends lost 10 bases at V and 4 bases at J; junction bases unmatched: 8. DNA for the CDR3: TGTGCCATTGGCAGGGGGCGAGGAGAGACCCAGTACTTC. It specifies CAIGRGRGETQYF.

V gene TRBV28 combines with J gene TRBJ2-3; a weak D match, TRBD2 (6 bases). Trimming removed 6 bases from V and 6 bases from J, with 19 bases in between. The CDR3 contains 15 residues. Germline V gives CDR1 MDHEN, CDR2 SYDVKM. This CDR3 reads CASSPAGGGGDTQYF. The CDR3 region has the DNA TGTGCCAGCAGCCCCGCCGGGGGTGGGGGTGATACGCAGTATTTT.

The CDR3 region is CASSHKQGLAGVPYEQYF. CDR3 sequence (DNA): TGCGCCAGCAGCCACAAGCAGGGACTAGCGGGAGTTCCCTACGAGCAGTACTTC. The chain carries TRBV4-1 and TRBJ2-7; 14 bases match TRBD2. The length of the CDR3 is 18 residues. Germline-derived CDR1 and CDR2 are MGHRA and YSYEKL. With 3 bases clipped from V and 2 bases from J, the junction kept 9 bases outside the gene matches.

This sequence joins TRBV25-1 and TRBJ2-7; TRBD2 matches 7 bases. V was clipped by 5 bases and J by 1 base; unmatched bases: 8. The CDR3 consists of 15 residues. Germline values: CDR1 MGHDK, CDR2 SYGVNS. The CDR3 loop reads CASSPSGTLSYEQYF. CDR3 DNA: TGTGCCAGCAGTCCTAGCGGTACTCTTTCCTACGAGCAGTACTTC.

This sequence joins TRBV6-1 and TRBJ1-6; D ambiguous. The CDR3 is made up of 13 amino acids. Germline V gives CDR1 MNHNS, CDR2 SASEGT. Trimming took off 3 bases at V and 9 bases at J, with 9 bases between the two ends. DNA of the CDR3: TGTGCCAGCAGTGACCTGGCGGGTTCACCCCTCCACTTT. Its protein product is CASSDLAGSPLHF.

This clone was counted between two and nine times. This rearrangement joins TRBV5-4 to TRBJ1-4, with a tentative D call TRBD1 (5 bases). V lost 5 bases, J lost 4 bases, and 15 bases lay in between. The CDR3 has 15 residues. CDR1 is SGHNT, CDR2 YYREEE, per germline (reference sequence). CDR3 nucleotide sequence: TGTGCCAGCAGTCTGGGGGGTAGCCTTAATGAAAAACTGTTTTTT. It translates to CASSLGGSLNEKLFF. The full variable domain, in which reference TRBV5-4 and TRBJ1-4 provide the parts outside the CDR3, is ETGVTQSPTHLIKTRGQQVTLRCSSQSGHNTVSWYQQALGQGPQFIFQYYREEENGRGNFPPRFSGLQFPNYSSELNVNALELDDSALYLCASSLGGSLNEKLFFGSGTQLSVL.

The chain carries TRBV5-4 and TRBJ2-1; TRBD2 matches 7 bases. CDR3 length: 16 residues. Germline V gene lookup returns CDR1 SGHNT and CDR2 YYREEE (reference sequence). Unmatched junction bases numbered 8, after V lost 0 bases and J lost 5 bases. CDR3 nucleotides: TGTGCCAGCAGCTTGGCTAGCGGAGGTGCACACAATGAGCAGTTCTTC. Translation: CASSLASGGAHNEQFF. The whole variable domain, remainder taken from reference TRBV5-4 and TRBJ2-1, is ETGVTQSPTHLIKTRGQQVTLRCSSQSGHNTVSWYQQALGQGPQFIFQYYREEENGRGNFPPRFSGLQFPNYSSELNVNALELDDSALYLCASSLASGGAHNEQFFGPGTRLTVL.

The chain recombines TRBV9 with TRBJ1-1, with a possible D match to TRBD1 (6 bases). The CDR3 sequence is 17 residues long. Germline CDR1 reads SGDLS; CDR2 reads YYNGEE. V was pared by 0 bases and J by 5 bases, with 20 bases between. The CDR3 DNA is TGTGCCAGCAGCGTAGCTGGGGAGGGGGGGCTGGGGACTGAAGCTTTCTTT. Translating gives CASSVAGEGGLGTEAFF.

The CDR3 is CATSSSLAGVFEQYF. Here the CDR3 DNA reads TGTGCCACCAGCAGTTCACTAGCGGGAGTATTTGAGCAGTACTTC. J is TRBJ2-7 and V is TRBV15, with 11 bases fitting TRBD2. Trimming cost V 3 bases and J 7 bases; bases outside gene matches: 8. Germline-derived CDR1 and CDR2 are LNHNV and YYDKDF (reference sequence). CDR3 length: 15 amino acids.

A remark on this clone: Other DNA sequences within the sample encode an identical CDR3. This chain uses TRBV18 with TRBJ2-7; no clear D gene. The V gene's germline CDR1 is KGHSH and CDR2 LQKENI. The CDR3 loop spans 15 amino acids. The ends were cut back, 0 bases at V and 2 bases at J, with 11 bases in the middle. CDR3 residues: CASSPPASATYEQYF. Here the CDR3 DNA reads TGTGCCAGCTCACCACCCGCTTCCGCTACCTACGAGCAGTACTTC.

The chain uses TRBV2 and TRBJ1-4, with D uncertain. V lost 8 bases and J 3 bases, leaving 19 bases between the germline ends. Germline V gene data show CDR1 as SNHLY and CDR2 as FYNNEI. CDR3 length equals 16 residues. The CDR3 DNA follows: TGTGCCAGCGGAGGTACTATCGATCATTCTAATGAAAAACTGTTTTTT. Encoded protein: CASGGTIDHSNEKLFF.

The chain uses TRBV6-5 and TRBJ1-1; D may be TRBD1 (6 bases). The germline V gene has CDR1 MNHEY and CDR2 SVGAGI. The V end lost 7 bases, the J end lost 4 bases, and 10 bases lay between the germline ends. The CDR3 consists of 12 residues. The CDR3 protein is CASKMGATEAFF. The CDR3 DNA sequence: TGTGCCAGCAAAATGGGGGCCACTGAAGCTTTCTTT.

The table lists this clone with a few counts. V gene TRBV15 combines with J gene TRBJ1-4; D call uncertain. V gave up 0 bases and J gave up 5 bases, with 7 bases separating them. The CDR3 length is 14 residues. Germline V gene lookup returns CDR1 LNHNV and CDR2 YYDKDF (reference sequence). The CDR3 protein is CATSRDGENEKLFF. As DNA, the CDR3 is TGTGCCACCAGCAGAGATGGAGAGAATGAAAAACTGTTTTTT. The full variable domain, its missing parts supplied by reference TRBV15 and TRBJ1-4, is DAMVIQNPRYQVTQFGKPVTLSCSQTLNHNVMYWYQQKSSQAPKLLFHYYDKDFNNEADTPDNFQSRRPNTSFCFLDIRSPGLGDTAMYLCATSRDGENEKLFFGSGTQLSVL.

The V call is TRBV4-1, the J call TRBJ1-4; weak D call: TRBD1 (5 bases). Germline V gene lookup returns CDR1 MGHRA and CDR2 YSYEKL. The CDR3 has 14 amino acids. V dropped 4 bases and J dropped 7 bases, with 13 bases sitting between them. Here the CDR3 reads CASSLAGLGEKLFF. The CDR3 region has the DNA TGCGCCAGCAGCCTCGCGGGACTGGGTGAAAAACTGTTTTTT.

The chain is built from TRBV30 and TRBJ1-2, with D tentatively TRBD1 (5 bases). The CDR3 loop spans 13 amino acids. CDR1 and CDR2 (germline): GTSNPN, SVGIG (reference sequence). V was pared by 0 bases and J by 8 bases, with 13 bases between. CDR3: CAWSVHPGNGYTF. In DNA, the CDR3 is TGTGCCTGGAGTGTACACCCAGGGAACGGCTACACCTTC.

The chain uses TRBV7-9 and TRBJ1-2, with D possibly matching TRBD1 (6 bases). Germline V gene lookup returns CDR1 SEHNR and CDR2 FQNEAQ (reference sequence). The V gene lost 5 bases and the J gene lost 4 bases, with 17 bases spanning the gap. The CDR3 runs to 15 residues. The CDR3 DNA is TGTGCCAGCAGCCGGGGACAACCAGGTGGCTATGGCTACACCTTC. Protein: CASSRGQPGGYGYTF.

CDR3 DNA sequence: TGTGCCAGCAGCTTAGGACAGGGCAGGGAAAAACTGTTTTTT. Translating it yields CASSLGQGREKLFF. The chain links TRBV7-2 to TRBJ1-4; 7 bases map to TRBD1. The CDR3 runs 14 residues. Trimming removed 1 base from V and 8 bases from J; junction bases left unmatched: 4. CDR1 and CDR2 from the germline V gene are SGHTA and FQGNSA.

The rearrangement links TRBV19 to TRBJ2-6; 8 nucleotides agree with TRBD1. Trimming removed 3 bases from V and 2 bases from J; junction bases left unmatched: 3. CDR1 is LNHDA and CDR2 is SQIVND in the germline V gene (reference sequence). The CDR3 loop spans 16 amino acids. CDR3 region: CASSIQGAAGANVLTF. DNA of the CDR3: TGTGCCAGTAGTATTCAGGGGGCGGCTGGGGCCAACGTCCTGACTTTC. Using reference TRBV19 and TRBJ2-6 for the parts outside the CDR3, the full variable domain is DGGITQSPKYLFRKEGQNVTLSCEQNLNHDAMYWYRQDPGQGLRLIYYSQIVNDFQKGDIAEGYSVSREKKESFPLTVTSAQKNPTAFYLCASSIQGAAGANVLTFGAGSRLTVL.

The chain joins TRBV5-6 to TRBJ2-7, with D possibly being TRBD2 (6 bases). The CDR3 has 14 amino acids. The germline V and J ends were trimmed by 0 bases and 7 bases, with 14 bases remaining between them. Germline CDR1 and CDR2: SGHDT and YYEEEE. Here the CDR3 reads CASSLAWGGREQYF. The CDR3 DNA reads as TGTGCCAGCAGCTTGGCTTGGGGAGGTAGAGAGCAGTACTTC.

V is TRBV4-1 and J is TRBJ2-7; TRBD2 agrees at 8 bases. Per germline, CDR1 MGHRA and CDR2 YSYEKL. The CDR3 loop spans 15 amino acids. The J segment lost 3 bases and the V segment lost 3 bases, leaving 7 bases of the junction unmatched. CDR3 coding DNA: TGCGCCAGCAGCCAGTTACTAGCGGACTACTACGAGCAGTACTTC. It specifies CASSQLLADYYEQYF.